Presented here are 32 T cell receptor beta chains from one specimen sequenced in a study of blood T cell repertoires in COVID-19. The assay was immunoSEQ multiplex PCR, and TCRdb's table has in-frame clones only and misses some. Of about 210,000 clones listed, 86% were seen once; the top ten hold 5.6%. Source material: PBMCs or T cells enriched from blood (not recorded which). These receptor sequences come from a man aged 40-50 years with acute COVID-19.

The chain uses TRBV9 and TRBJ2-7; 9 bases map to TRBD2. CDR3 length equals 15 residues. Germline-derived CDR1 and CDR2 are SGDLS and YYNGEE. Trimming cost V 4 bases and J 1 base; bases outside gene matches: 6. The CDR3 here is CASSSYSGGSYEQYF. In DNA, the CDR3 is TGTGCCAGCAGCTCCTATAGCGGGGGTTCCTACGAGCAGTACTTC.

With respect to this clone: The junction does not match germline at one end; this may be a read error. CDR3 amino acids: CASSSKEGTGWAQETQYF. The CDR3 DNA reads as TGTGCTAGCAGCTCTAAAGAGGGGACAGGATGGGCCCAAGAGACCCAGTACTTC. V and J are TRBV7-7 and TRBJ2-5, with 8 bases that match TRBD1. This CDR3 comprises 18 residues. Germline V lookup: CDR1 SSHAT, CDR2 FNYEAQ (reference sequence).

This rearrangement joins TRBV18 to TRBJ1-3; 9 nucleotides align to TRBD1. This CDR3 is 15 amino acids long. V trimming: 3 bases; J trimming: 2 bases; junction bases outside the gene matches: 2. Germline V CDR1 and CDR2: KGHSH, LQKENI. The CDR3 loop is CASSPGDRAGNTIYF. The CDR3 nucleotides are TGTGCCAGCTCACCCGGGGACAGGGCTGGAAACACCATATATTTT.

The rearrangement uses TRBV5-6 and TRBJ1-5; D not certain. Germline V gene lookup returns CDR1 SGHDT and CDR2 YYEEEE. Trimming removed 2 bases at V and 0 bases at J, with 12 bases between. The CDR3 length is 16 residues. CDR3 loop: CASSFRRTLSNQPQHF. The CDR3 bases are TGTGCCAGCAGCTTTCGCAGGACTCTTAGCAATCAGCCCCAGCATTTT.

The chain joins TRBV7-2 to TRBJ2-3; 9 positions agree with TRBD2. Germline V gives CDR1 SGHTA, CDR2 FQGNSA. J gave up 5 bases and V 7 bases, and 13 bases lay outside the gene matches. The CDR3 contains 16 residues. CDR3 sequence reads: CASTPPGRGGGDTQYF. The DNA for the CDR3 is TGTGCCAGCACCCCCCCGGGGCGGGGGGGAGGAGATACGCAGTATTTT.

The chain couples TRBV21-1 to TRBJ2-2; the D call TRBD1 from the table was never checked on the DNA. TRBV21-1 is a pseudogene locus. CDR3 length: 16 amino acids. The CDR3 DNA follows: TGTGCCAGCAGCAATCGGACAGGGGAGGACACCGGGGAGCTGTTTTTT. Translating it yields CASSNRTGEDTGELFF.

This clone was counted a few times. The chain employs TRBV4-3 and TRBJ2-7, with TRBD1 matching over 7 bases. J lost 6 bases, V lost 4 bases, and 12 bases had no gene match. CDR1 is LGHNA, CDR2 YSLEER, per germline. This CDR3 is built from 15 residues. The CDR3 nucleotides are TGCGCCAGCAGCCGCCACGACAGGGATGGAGGCGAGCAGTACTTC. It encodes CASSRHDRDGGEQYF.

The rearrangement joins TRBV19 to TRBJ1-1; 7 bases agree with TRBD1. The germline V gene has CDR1 LNHDA and CDR2 SQIVND (reference sequence). The V segment lost 7 bases and the J segment 4 bases; nucleotides outside the gene matches: 6. This CDR3 region has 13 residues. The CDR3 here is CASTTAGGTEAFF. The CDR3 DNA follows: TGTGCCAGTACCACAGCAGGGGGCACTGAAGCTTTCTTT.

The V gene is TRBV3-1 (or the pseudogene TRBV3-2), the J gene TRBJ2-1; 7 bases match TRBD2. The CDR3 is made up of 15 amino acids. The V and J ends lost 0 bases and 6 bases, in that order; junction bases with no gene match: 5. The germline CDR1 and CDR2 sequences are LGHDT and YNNKEL (reference sequence). The CDR3 DNA reads TGTGCCAGCAGCCAAGAAGGACTAGGTGGCAATGAGCAGTTCTTC. Translation gives CASSQEGLGGNEQFF.

V gene TRBV18 combines with J gene TRBJ1-5; TRBD1 matches 8 bases. The CDR3 consists of 16 residues. J was trimmed by 3 bases and V by 3 bases; bases with no gene match: 7. The germline V gene encodes CDR1 KGHSH and CDR2 LQKENI. CDR3 nucleotide sequence: TGTGCCAGCTCACCGCAGGGGGCAGGGAACAATCAGCCCCAGCATTTT. It specifies CASSPQGAGNNQPQHF.

This chain uses TRBV9 with TRBJ1-5, with D maybe TRBD1 (5 bases). The CDR3 is made up of 14 amino acids. The V gene lost 0 bases and the J gene lost 1 base, with 5 bases spanning the gap. CDR1 and CDR2 (germline): SGDLS, YYNGEE. The CDR3 nucleotides are TGTGCCAGCAGCGTAGCAGGGAGCAATCAGCCCCAGCATTTT. Its translation: CASSVAGSNQPQHF.

This clone appeared once. V is TRBV28 and J is TRBJ1-1; 7 bases align to TRBD1. The CDR3 contains 12 residues. V gave up 3 bases and J gave up 6 bases; unmatched junction bases: 1. Per germline, CDR1 MDHEN and CDR2 SYDVKM. The CDR3 loop reads CASSFRGAEAFF. The CDR3 DNA reads as TGTGCCAGCAGTTTCAGGGGGGCTGAAGCTTTCTTT.

The V and J genes are TRBV14 and TRBJ2-2, with D tentatively TRBD2 (6 bases). The germline V gene has CDR1 SGHDN and CDR2 FVKESK. The CDR3 is 16 amino acids. V was pared by 8 bases and J by 4 bases, with 20 bases between. CDR3 nucleotides: TGTGCCAGCCGGGACGGCGGGGCCGACGGCACCGGGGAGCTGTTTTTT. This codes for CASRDGGADGTGELFF.

The V gene is TRBV11-3, the J gene TRBJ2-7; the match to TRBD2 covers 10 bases. Germline loops: CDR1 SGHNT, CDR2 YENEEA. The CDR3 loop spans 15 amino acids. With V trimmed by 5 bases and J by 4 bases, 8 bases remained unmatched. This CDR3 reads CASSQGLAEGYEQYF. In nucleotides, the CDR3 is TGTGCCAGCAGCCAAGGACTAGCGGAAGGGTACGAGCAGTACTTC.

A single count supports this clone. The chain uses TRBV28 and TRBJ1-5, with TRBD1 matching over 8 bases. The V gene's germline CDR1 is MDHEN and CDR2 SYDVKM. CDR3 size: 13 residues. With 2 bases clipped from V and 11 bases from J, the junction kept 5 bases outside the gene matches. The CDR3 sequence is CASSLAGGQAQHF. DNA of the CDR3: TGTGCCAGCAGTTTAGCAGGGGGCCAGGCCCAGCATTTT.

The rearrangement joins TRBV2 to TRBJ1-1; possible D gene TRBD1, 5 bases. CDR1 and CDR2 (germline): SNHLY, FYNNEI. The V end lost 10 bases, the J end lost 0 bases, and 15 bases lay between the germline ends. This CDR3 has 14 residues. The CDR3 is CAIVRQLMNTEAFF. The CDR3 DNA sequence: TGTGCCATAGTAAGACAGCTCATGAACACTGAAGCTTTCTTT.

This clone was observed once. The V and J genes are TRBV5-1 and TRBJ2-3; 7 bases align to TRBD2. The CDR3 is 17 residues long. The J segment lost 1 base and the V segment lost 4 bases, leaving 12 bases of the junction unmatched. Germline loops: CDR1 SGHRS, CDR2 YFSETQ. As DNA, the CDR3 is TGCGCCAGCAGCCTATTGGGGCCGGCGGGGGGCACAGATACGCAGTATTTT. Translated: CASSLLGPAGGTDTQYF.

The rearrangement joins TRBV6-6 to TRBJ1-1; 7 bases match TRBD1. This CDR3 spans 15 amino acids. Looked up from germline, CDR1 is MNHNY and CDR2 is SVGAGI (reference sequence). V shed 6 bases and J 1 base; nucleotides not matched to a gene: 8. CDR3 in amino acids: CASSSPAGGNTEAFF. The CDR3, as DNA: TGTGCCAGCAGCTCCCCGGCAGGGGGGAACACTGAAGCTTTCTTT.

This chain connects TRBV7-2 to TRBJ1-2; 10 bases fit TRBD1. CDR1 is SGHTA and CDR2 is FQGNSA in the germline V gene. V shed 3 bases and J 4 bases; nucleotides not matched to a gene: 2. This CDR3 contains 14 residues. DNA of the CDR3: TGTGCCAGCAGCTTTGGGACAGGGGCCTATGGCTACACCTTC. It yields the protein CASSFGTGAYGYTF.

The chain recombines TRBV27 with TRBJ1-2; D not certain. There are 14 residues in the CDR3. Germline V gene sequence: CDR1 MNHEY, CDR2 SMNVEV (reference sequence). V shed 2 bases and J shed 5 bases, with 12 bases lying between them. CDR3 sequence reads: CASSLGGPNYGYTF. The DNA of the CDR3 is TGTGCCAGCAGTTTAGGAGGACCGAATTATGGCTACACCTTC.

V usage is TRBV2 and J usage is TRBJ1-1; 7 bases align to TRBD1. The CDR3 is 13 amino acids. Germline V lookup: CDR1 SNHLY, CDR2 FYNNEI. V trimming: 8 bases; J trimming: 6 bases; junction bases outside the gene matches: 9. CDR3 loop: CASHRGDRSEAFF. Written as DNA, the CDR3 is TGTGCCAGCCACAGGGGAGATCGGTCTGAAGCTTTCTTT.

This rearrangement joins TRBV7-9 to TRBJ2-3; a possible D gene is TRBD1 (6 bases). The germline gives CDR1 SEHNR, CDR2 FQNEAQ (reference sequence). This CDR3 region has 13 residues. Trimming stripped 5 bases from V and 5 bases from J, with 11 bases between. The CDR3 protein is CASSTDSRDTQYF. The CDR3 DNA reads as TGTGCCAGCAGCACGGACAGTCGAGATACGCAGTATTTT.

The chain is built from TRBV7-9 and TRBJ2-5; D may be TRBD2 (5 bases). This CDR3 contains 12 residues. The germline V gene has CDR1 SEHNR and CDR2 FQNEAQ (reference sequence). The germline V and J ends were trimmed by 5 bases and 4 bases, with 8 bases remaining between them. CDR3 sequence: CASSVRGETQYF. CDR3 in DNA: TGTGCCAGCAGCGTACGGGGAGAGACCCAGTACTTC.

This clone was recorded a few times. This rearrangement joins TRBV27 to TRBJ2-5; 9 bases line up with TRBD2. This CDR3 contains 16 residues. Germline V gives CDR1 MNHEY, CDR2 SMNVEV (reference sequence). V shed 8 bases, J shed 2 bases, and the junction held 12 bases outside the gene matches. CDR3 DNA: TGTGCCAGCCAGAAGCGGGGGGCTTATTTTCAAGAGACCCAGTACTTC. This gives the protein CASQKRGAYFQETQYF.

This rearrangement joins TRBV2 to TRBJ1-3; no reliable D call. The CDR3 consists of 15 residues. Looked up from germline, CDR1 is SNHLY and CDR2 is FYNNEI. The V and J ends lost 0 bases and 2 bases respectively, with 8 bases between them. CDR3 nucleotide sequence: TGTGCCAGCAGTGAAGCCGGGGTGACTGGAAACACCATATATTTT. Residues: CASSEAGVTGNTIYF. Supplemented by reference TRBV2 and TRBJ1-3, the full variable domain reads EPEVTQTPSHQVTQMGQEVILRCVPISNHLYFYWYRQILGQKVEFLVSFYNNEISEKSEIFDDQFSVERPDGSNFTLKIRSTKLEDSAMYFCASSEAGVTGNTIYFGEGSWLTVV.

There are a few counts of this clone. The sample holds other DNA sequences that translate to the same CDR3. This chain connects TRBV27 to TRBJ1-5; 9 bases agree with TRBD1. CDR3 length equals 14 residues. V was clipped by 5 bases and J by 6 bases; unmatched bases: 5. Germline values: CDR1 MNHEY, CDR2 SMNVEV (reference sequence). Written as DNA, the CDR3 is TGTGCCAGCAGTCTGGGACAGGGTGGTCAGCCCCAGCATTTT. Translation: CASSLGQGGQPQHF.

The chain carries TRBV19 and TRBJ2-1, with 8 bases that match TRBD1. The germline gives CDR1 LNHDA, CDR2 SQIVND (reference sequence). CDR3 size: 13 residues. After removal of 8 bases from V and 5 bases from J, the junction contained 5 bases not matched to a gene. The CDR3: CASQTGVHNEQFF. The CDR3 DNA is TGTGCCAGTCAGACAGGGGTCCACAATGAGCAGTTCTTC.

This chain connects TRBV5-1 to TRBJ1-1, with TRBD1 as a possible D gene (6 bases). CDR1 SGHRS and CDR2 YFSETQ come from the germline V gene. The V gene lost 7 bases and the J gene lost 0 bases, with 13 bases spanning the gap. The CDR3 has 14 amino acids. The CDR3 coding sequence is TGCGCCAGCGCAGTGGACAGCATGAACACTGAAGCTTTCTTT. It yields the protein CASAVDSMNTEAFF.

This rearrangement joins TRBV6-5 to TRBJ2-5; D is possibly TRBD2 (7 bases). The germline V gene has CDR1 MNHEY and CDR2 SVGAGI. This CDR3 has 15 residues. V lost 6 bases to trimming and J lost 4 bases, with 18 bases between them. The CDR3: CASRGAGVVRETQYF. In nucleotides, the CDR3 is TGTGCCAGCAGGGGGGCGGGAGTGGTCCGAGAGACCCAGTACTTC.

The chain has TRBV18 and TRBJ2-7, with 8 bases aligning to TRBD1. V shed 3 bases and J 3 bases; nucleotides not matched to a gene: 7. Germline-derived CDR1 and CDR2 are KGHSH and LQKENI. The CDR3 runs to 15 residues. The CDR3 loop is CASSPKTGVNYEQYF. Here the CDR3 DNA reads TGTGCCAGCTCACCGAAGACAGGGGTTAACTACGAGCAGTACTTC.

The V gene is TRBV10-3, the J gene TRBJ2-1; 9 nucleotides match TRBD2. Per the germline V gene, CDR1 is ENHRY and CDR2 is SYGVKD. Germline trimming cut 7 bases from V and 9 bases from J; bases unmatched to any gene: 7. This CDR3 has 13 amino acids. DNA of the CDR3: TGTGCCATCATGGCGGGAGGGCGGGTTGAGCAGTTCTTC. Translated: CAIMAGGRVEQFF.

The sample holds a few counts of this clone. The chain links TRBV28 to TRBJ1-4; D gene unclear. V lost 6 bases to trimming and J lost 5 bases, with 10 bases between them. There are 13 residues in the CDR3. CDR1 is MDHEN, CDR2 SYDVKM, per germline. The CDR3 protein is CASRLGWNEKLFF. The CDR3 coding sequence is TGTGCCAGCAGGCTAGGCTGGAATGAAAAACTGTTTTTT. Full variable domain (remainder filled in from reference TRBV28 and TRBJ1-4): DVKVTQSSRYLVKRTGEKVFLECVQDMDHENMFWYRQDPGLGLRLIYFSYDVKMKEKGDIPEGYSVSREKKERFSLILESASTNQTSMYLCASRLGWNEKLFFGSGTQLSVL.